The 17 T cell receptor beta chains presented below share a single source sample, sequenced in a study of blood T cell repertoires in COVID-19. Using immunoSEQ multiplex PCR, the repertoire was profiled, and TCRdb retains in-frame clones only, with some absent. The repertoire consists of about 20,000 clones, with around 74% occurring once and the leading ten covering just over 55%. Sequencing was performed on peripheral blood. Receptor source: a man at least 80 years old with acute or convalescent COVID-19.

V and J are TRBV11-2 and TRBJ2-7, with 7 bases fitting TRBD1. The CDR3 length is 13 residues. From germline, CDR1 is SGHAT and CDR2 FQNNGV. The CDR3 sequence is CASSFSDRSSVGV. The CDR3 nucleotides are TGTGCCAGCAGCTTCTCGGACAGGTCCTCCGTCGGCGTC.

The J gene is TRBJ2-7, the V gene TRBV19; weak D call: TRBD1 (6 bases). CDR1 is LNHDA, CDR2 SQIVND, per germline (reference sequence). CDR3 length: 13 amino acids. Trimming left V 2 bases short and J 3 bases short, with 8 bases between. CDR3 sequence (DNA): TGTGCCAGTAGTATAACAGGGATCTACGAGCAGTACTTC. Its protein is CASSITGIYEQYF.

The V and J genes are TRBV5-8 and TRBJ2-5, with 9 bases matching TRBD2. V lost 4 bases, J lost 4 bases, and 11 bases stayed unmatched. CDR1 and CDR2 (germline): SGHTS, YDEGEE. CDR3 size: 16 residues. Here the CDR3 reads CASSPAGGRVGETQYF. As DNA, the CDR3 is TGTGCCAGCAGCCCCGCGGGCGGGAGGGTCGGAGAGACCCAGTACTTC.

In DNA, the CDR3 is TGTGCCAGCAGCTTAGCGTTAGGGACAGGGGTTTACAACACCATATATTTT. This gives the protein CASSLALGTGVYNTIYF. V is TRBV7-2 and J is TRBJ1-3; 10 bases line up with TRBD1. CDR1 is SGHTA and CDR2 is FQGNSA in the germline V gene. This CDR3 is 17 amino acids long. J was trimmed by 7 bases and V by 0 bases; bases with no gene match: 9.

The J gene is TRBJ1-6, the V gene TRBV10-3; the D is unclear. CDR3 size: 16 residues. V dropped 10 bases and J dropped 0 bases, with 16 bases sitting between them. Germline-derived CDR1 and CDR2 are ENHRY and SYGVKD. The CDR3 nucleotides read TGTGCCACCGGGAGATTGACGAGCTCCTATAATTCACCCCTCCACTTT. Translation: CATGRLTSSYNSPLHF.

This clone was found a few times. V and J are TRBV7-6 and TRBJ1-5, with D maybe TRBD1 (6 bases). Germline assignment: CDR1 SGHVS and CDR2 FNYEAQ. The CDR3 extends over 14 amino acids. Trimming shortened V by 5 bases and J by 7 bases, and 15 bases separated the two germline ends. CDR3 nucleotides: TGTGCCAGCAGCACAACGGGGGGGCAACAGCCCCAGCATTTT. This encodes CASSTTGGQQPQHF.

The V gene is TRBV19, the J gene TRBJ1-5, with a possible D match to TRBD1 (6 bases). The CDR3 length is 15 residues. V shed 6 bases and J shed 2 bases, with 14 bases lying between them. The germline V gene encodes CDR1 LNHDA and CDR2 SQIVND (reference sequence). The CDR3 region has the DNA TGTGCCAGTAGGAAACAGGGATCAGGCAATCAGCCCCAGCATTTT. This translates into CASRKQGSGNQPQHF.

This clone occurred once. The genes are TRBV4-1 and TRBJ2-1, with D maybe TRBD1 (6 bases). The CDR3 totals 16 residues. Looked up from germline, CDR1 is MGHRA and CDR2 is YSYEKL. V gave up 4 bases and J gave up 3 bases, with 16 bases separating them. CDR3: CASSPGTSSYYNEQFF. DNA for the CDR3: TGCGCCAGCAGCCCCGGGACAAGTAGTTACTACAATGAGCAGTTCTTC.

The V gene is TRBV11-2, the J gene TRBJ1-2, with D maybe TRBD1 (5 bases). Trimming removed 1 base from V and 0 bases from J, with 6 bases in between. The CDR3 contains 14 residues. CDR1 and CDR2 (germline): SGHAT, FQNNGV. The CDR3 DNA reads as TGTGCCAGCAGCTTAGGCAGGGCTAACTATGGCTACACCTTC. It translates to CASSLGRANYGYTF.

This clone was observed a few times. The rearrangement links TRBV7-2 to TRBJ1-1, with D uncertain. CDR1 is SGHTA and CDR2 is FQGNSA in the germline V gene. The CDR3 extends over 13 amino acids. Trimming pared 3 bases from V and 5 bases from J, leaving 10 bases between. The CDR3 DNA follows: TGTGCCAGCAGCTTCCAACGGTATACTGAAGCTTTCTTT. Its protein product is CASSFQRYTEAFF.

The chain is built from TRBV5-1 and TRBJ1-6, with D possibly being TRBD1 (5 bases). CDR3 length: 14 amino acids. Trimming removed 4 bases at V and 10 bases at J, with 15 bases between. Germline loops: CDR1 SGHRS, CDR2 YFSETQ. The CDR3 loop reads CASSSGDPKSPLHF. For the CDR3, the DNA is TGCGCCAGCAGCAGCGGGGACCCAAAATCACCCCTCCACTTT.

This rearrangement joins TRBV30 to TRBJ1-3; 7 bases are shared with TRBD1. Germline CDR1 reads GTSNPN; CDR2 reads SVGIG (reference sequence). The CDR3 is 16 residues long. V dropped 1 base and J dropped 3; count of bases not matched to a gene: 9. The CDR3 loop is CAWSAQTGMRGNTIYF. The CDR3, as DNA: TGTGCCTGGAGTGCCCAGACAGGGATGCGTGGAAACACCATATATTTT.

The chain uses TRBV15 and TRBJ2-1, with D uncertain. CDR1 LNHNV and CDR2 YYDKDF come from the germline V gene (reference sequence). Trimming took 5 bases from V and 10 from J, leaving 12 bases between them. The length of the CDR3 is 12 residues. CDR3 in amino acids: CATSGWQREQFF. The CDR3 nucleotides read TGTGCCACCAGCGGCTGGCAGCGCGAGCAGTTCTTC.

The V gene is TRBV2, the J gene TRBJ2-2; D ambiguous. Per the germline V gene, CDR1 is SNHLY and CDR2 is FYNNEI. The CDR3 sequence is 12 residues long. V was pared by 8 bases and J by 1 base, with 5 bases between. CDR3 DNA: TGTGCCAGCCAGGAGAACACCGGGGAGCTGTTTTTT. Translating it yields CASQENTGELFF. Complete variable domain (other parts from reference TRBV2 and TRBJ2-2): EPEVTQTPSHQVTQMGQEVILRCVPISNHLYFYWYRQILGQKVEFLVSFYNNEISEKSEIFDDQFSVERPDGSNFTLKIRSTKLEDSAMYFCASQENTGELFFGEGSRLTVL.

This clone was seen once. V is TRBV21-1 and J is TRBJ2-1; the table's D call of TRBD2 was not tested on the DNA. TRBV21-1 constitutes a pseudogene. There are 15 residues in the CDR3. The CDR3 coding sequence is TGTGCCAGCAGCAAAGCGTCAGCGGGGGACAATGAGCAGTTCTTC. It encodes CASSKASAGDNEQFF.

The rearrangement uses TRBV6-4 and TRBJ2-1; D might be TRBD2 (5 bases). Trimming cost V 2 bases and J 4 bases, with 9 bases left between them. The CDR3 is 14 residues long. Germline loops: CDR1 MRHNA, CDR2 SNTAGT. CDR3 protein: CASSDTGLYNEQFF. DNA of the CDR3: TGTGCCAGCAGTGACACCGGACTGTACAATGAGCAGTTCTTC.

The gene calls are TRBV19 and TRBJ2-4; TRBD1 aligns across 9 bases. Unmatched junction bases numbered 2, after V lost 3 bases and J lost 8 bases. CDR3 length: 13 amino acids. Germline V gene sequence: CDR1 LNHDA, CDR2 SQIVND (reference sequence). CDR3 nucleotides: TGTGCCAGTAGTATTAGACAGGGGGACATTCAGTACTTC. Its protein is CASSIRQGDIQYF.